This is a list of T cell receptor beta chains from one sample in a study of shared clonotypes between healthy human individuals. Sequencing was performed with immunoSEQ multiplex PCR; in TCRdb, only in-frame clones are kept and a portion is missing. This sample has about 2.3 million clones, with around 92% found just once. The sample comprised naive CD4+ T cells from PBMCs. The receptors here all came from a man between 18 and 29 years old in good health. Some clones in this sample may be carry-over from other donors' samples. The CDR3 runs from the conserved cysteine through the conserved F or W. D genes are given only for firm matches. Size values are once, few and many counts, or a class for expanded clones, and some rows have none.

.,TRBJ2-2,.,TRBV25-1,TGTGCCAGCAGTGAATTCGTGCGTGGGGAGCTGTTTTTT,CASSEFVRGELFF
.,TRBJ1-4,.,TRBV30,TGTGCCTGGAGTAGACGGGCAACGCCGACTTCAACTAATGAAAAACTGTTTTTT,CAWSRRATPTSTNEKLFF
.,TRBJ2-1,.,TRBV7-3,TGTGCCAGCAGCTCTCAGGGGGAGGGTTTAGGTGAGCAGTTCTTC,CASSSQGEGLGEQFF
.,TRBJ2-6,.,TRBV7-2,TGTGCCAGCAGCCCCGGTGGCTCTGGGGCCAACGTCCTGACTTTC,CASSPGGSGANVLTF
TRBD2,TRBJ2-7,.,TRBV15,TGTGCCACCAGCAGAGTCACTAGCGAGATACACTTC,CATSRVTSEIHF
.,TRBJ2-7,once,TRBV18,TGTGCCAGCTCACCCCCAGGGACCAGGGGCTACGAGCAGTACTTC,CASSPPGTRGYEQYF
.,TRBJ2-1,.,TRBV29-1,TGCAGCGTTCTTGACCAGAGCAATGAGCAGTTCTTC,CSVLDQSNEQFF
.,TRBJ1-5,few,TRBV28,TGTGCCAGCAGTCTCGACACTCGTGATCAGCCCCAGCATTTT,CASSLDTRDQPQHF
.,TRBJ1-1,.,TRBV5-4,TGTGCCAGCAGCTTGGGCGGGACCCTCAACACTGAAGCTTTCTTT,CASSLGGTLNTEAFF
.,TRBJ2-7,.,TRBV19,TGTGCCAGTAGTGTACACCCGAGCTCCTACGAGCAGTACTTC,CASSVHPSSYEQYF
TRBD2,TRBJ2-1,.,TRBV30,TGTGCCTGGGTCCTAGGCGGACTAGCGATTGAGCAGTTCTTC,CAWVLGGLAIEQFF
.,TRBJ2-5,.,TRBV7-2,TGTGCCAGCAGGCCCCGGGACAAAGAGACCCAGTACTTC,CASRPRDKETQYF
TRBD1,TRBJ2-1,.,TRBV29-1,TGCAGCGCACAGGGGGTTGACAATGAGCAGTTCTTC,CSAQGVDNEQFF
.,TRBJ2-5,.,TRBV5-1,TGCGCCAGCAGCTTGTGGCAAGAGACCCAGTACTTC,CASSLWQETQYF
.,TRBJ2-3,.,TRBV29-1,TGCAGCGTTCAAACAAAATGGGATACGCAGTATTTT,CSVQTKWDTQYF
.,TRBJ2-7,.,TRBV28,.,CASSSSGLTLYLYEQYF
.,TRBJ2-2,.,TRBV6-5,TGTGCCAGCAGTTACTCCGGGGCTTGGGCCGGGGAGCTGTTTTTT,CASSYSGAWAGELFF
.,TRBJ1-2,.,TRBV4-3,TGCGCCAGCAGCCAAGAAAGTCGAGGGTATGGCGGCTACACCTTC,CASSQESRGYGGYTF
.,TRBJ2-3,.,TRBV4-1,TGCGCCAGCAGCCAAGTGGGTCGTGAGCGCGCGACAGATACGCAGTATTTT,CASSQVGRERATDTQYF
.,TRBJ2-3,.,TRBV11-3,TGTGCCAGCAGCCAGGGTAGCACAGATACGCAGTATTTT,CASSQGSTDTQYF
TRBD2,TRBJ2-1,.,TRBV2,TGTGCCAGCAGGGCCCAACTAGCGGGAATCGATGAGCAGTTCTTC,CASRAQLAGIDEQFF
.,TRBJ2-7,.,TRBV20-1,TGCAGTGCAGGGGGAGCCTACGAGCAGTACTTC,CSAGGAYEQYF
.,TRBJ2-1,.,TRBV2,TGTGCCAGCAGTGGGCTAGTGTTGGGCGATGAGCAGTTCTTC,CASSGLVLGDEQFF
TRBD2,TRBJ2-5,.,TRBV9,TGTGCCAGCAGCGGAGGACTAGCGGGACAAGAGACCCAGTACTTC,CASSGGLAGQETQYF
.,TRBJ1-1,few,TRBV30,TGTGCCTGGAGTGTACGCGACCAGAACACTGAAGCTTTCTTT,CAWSVRDQNTEAFF
TRBD2,TRBJ2-1,.,TRBV29-1,TGCAGCGCCACTAGCGGGAGGGCGAGCTCCTACAATGAGCAGTTCTTC,CSATSGRASSYNEQFF
.,TRBJ2-2,.,TRBV7-9,TGTGCCAGCAGCGTAGCGGTCGCGAACACCGGGGAGCTGTTTTTT,CASSVAVANTGELFF
.,TRBJ2-3,once,TRBV10-3,TGTGCCATCAGTAGCCGACCGACGATAAGCACAGATACGCAGTATTTT,CAISSRPTISTDTQYF
TRBD1,TRBJ2-3,.,TRBV7-2,TGTGCCAGCAGCGGATGGGACAGGGGTACAGATACGCAGTATTTT,CASSGWDRGTDTQYF
TRBD1,TRBJ1-5,.,TRBV5-8,TGTGCCAGCAGCTCCGGGACAGGGTTTATCAATCAGCCCCAGCATTTT,CASSSGTGFINQPQHF
.,TRBJ2-7,.,TRBV11-3,TGTGCCAGCAGCAAACGAGTCGAGCAGTACTTC,CASSKRVEQYF
.,TRBJ2-7,.,TRBV11-3,TGTGCCAGCAGCTTTGGGCAGTTCGGCTACGAGCAGTACTTC,CASSFGQFGYEQYF
.,TRBJ2-1,.,TRBV5-4,TGTGCCAGCAGCTTGGTCTTCGATGAGCAGTTCTTC,CASSLVFDEQFF
.,TRBJ1-1,.,TRBV9,TGTGCCAGCAGCCCGCCGAGGGGCGACCGGGAAGCTTTCTTT,CASSPPRGDREAFF
TRBD1,TRBJ2-7,.,TRBV6-4,TGTGCCAGCAGTGACTCGATTGGACAGGGTTTGAGATACGAGCAGTACTTC,CASSDSIGQGLRYEQYF
.,TRBJ2-3,.,TRBV2,TGTGCCAGCAGTGAAATAATGCCATCGGATACGCAGTATTTT,CASSEIMPSDTQYF
.,TRBJ2-1,.,TRBV7-9,TGTGCCAGCAGCGCCCCGGGACCCACCAAGGGTGAGCAGTTCTTC,CASSAPGPTKGEQFF